One sample yielded the 32 T cell receptor beta chains listed below, sequenced in a study of blood T cell repertoires in COVID-19. Profiling relied on immunoSEQ multiplex PCR, and the TCRdb table lists in-frame clones only, not all of them. The sample records approximately 160,000 clones, around four fifths being singletons. The sample comprised peripheral blood. The origin of the receptors is a man aged 70-80 years with acute or convalescent COVID-19.

The chain is built from TRBV12-3 or TRBV12-4 and TRBJ1-6, with 7 bases identical to TRBD1. V dropped 6 bases and J dropped 13; count of bases not matched to a gene: 6. This CDR3 comprises 12 residues. This chain's CDR3 is CASSRTGEPLHF. The CDR3 nucleotides read TGTGCCAGCAGCCGAACAGGGGAGCCCCTCCACTTT.

The chain is built from TRBV6-2 or TRBV6-3 and TRBJ2-7; TRBD2 matches at 8 bases. The CDR3 contains 17 residues. The ends lost 3 bases at V and 0 bases at J; junction bases unmatched: 10. CDR1 and CDR2 (germline): MNHEY, SVGEGT. Here the CDR3 reads CASSYSSTGTSSYEQYF. Written as DNA, the CDR3 is TGTGCCAGCAGTTATTCCTCCACCGGGACTAGCTCCTACGAGCAGTACTTC.

The table lists this clone with a count of one. The rearrangement links TRBV7-3 to TRBJ2-1; 11 nucleotides line up with TRBD2. The CDR3 is 16 amino acids. Unmatched junction bases numbered 6, after V lost 2 bases and J lost 6 bases. Germline CDR1 is SGHTA and CDR2 is FQGTGA. CDR3 DNA: TGTGCCAGCAGCTTACTAGCGGGAGGAGGGAGCAATGAGCAGTTCTTC. Amino acid sequence: CASSLLAGGGSNEQFF.

This chain links TRBV20-1 with TRBJ1-3, with a tentative D call TRBD1 (5 bases). Trimming shortened V by 3 bases and J by 3 bases, and 12 bases separated the two germline ends. The CDR3 contains 14 residues. Per germline, CDR1 DFQATT and CDR2 SNEGSKA (reference sequence). The CDR3 loop reads CSASWGVNGNTIYF. The CDR3 bases are TGCAGTGCTAGTTGGGGGGTAAATGGAAACACCATATATTTT.

The gene calls are TRBV25-1 and TRBJ2-2; TRBD1 aligns across 11 bases. The CDR3 runs 14 residues. The junction had 7 bases not matched to a gene; V was cut back by 11 bases and J by 5 bases. Germline loops: CDR1 MGHDK, CDR2 SYGVNS. Here the CDR3 DNA reads TGTGCCTCACGGACAGGGGGCGATACCGGGGAGCTGTTTTTT. This sequence encodes CASRTGGDTGELFF.

This chain joins TRBV4-3 and TRBJ1-5, with D unclear. This CDR3 is built from 14 residues. V lost 2 bases to trimming and J lost 9 bases, with 14 bases between them. Germline CDR1 reads LGHNA; CDR2 reads YSLEER. CDR3 coding DNA: TGCGCCAGCAGCCAATCCACAGCTCACGGGCCCCAGCATTTT. Protein: CASSQSTAHGPQHF.

CDR3 amino acids: CASSARGNEKLFF. In DNA, the CDR3 is TGTGCCAGCAGCGCCAGGGGAAATGAAAAACTGTTTTTT. The rearrangement uses TRBV7-9 and TRBJ1-4; possibly TRBD1 for D (6 bases). The CDR3 totals 13 residues. Trimming shortened V by 5 bases and J by 5 bases, and 9 bases separated the two germline ends. CDR1 and CDR2 from the germline V gene are SEHNR and FQNEAQ (reference sequence).

The rearrangement links TRBV27 to TRBJ1-5, with a weak D call TRBD1 (5 bases). The CDR3 contains 14 residues. The germline V and J ends were trimmed by 3 bases and 9 bases, with 15 bases remaining between them. The germline V gene encodes CDR1 MNHEY and CDR2 SMNVEV (reference sequence). This CDR3 is CASSLQVGRGPQHF. CDR3 bases: TGTGCCAGCAGTTTGCAGGTGGGGCGGGGGCCCCAGCATTTT.

The chain recombines TRBV7-2 with TRBJ2-3, with D possibly matching TRBD1 (5 bases). V lost 5 bases, J lost 10 bases, and 13 bases lay in between. The length of the CDR3 is 12 residues. CDR1 SGHTA and CDR2 FQGNSA come from the germline V gene. The CDR3 sequence: CASSTAAGPQYF. The CDR3 DNA is TGTGCCAGCAGCACCGCTGCAGGGCCGCAGTATTTT.

The chain combines TRBV2 with TRBJ1-1; D call uncertain. The CDR3 has 13 residues. Germline CDR1 reads SNHLY; CDR2 reads FYNNEI. With 2 bases removed from V and 4 bases from J, the gap between germline ends came to 8 bases. As DNA, the CDR3 is TGTGCCAGCAGTGAACAAGGGAGCACTGAAGCTTTCTTT. Translated: CASSEQGSTEAFF.

The chain links TRBV12-2 to TRBJ1-6; the table's D call, TRBD1, was not checked against the DNA. TRBV12-2 is deemed a pseudogene. The CDR3 length is 17 residues. The CDR3 reads CASRFTQGVKGNSPLHF. The CDR3 coding sequence is TGTGCAAGTCGCTTCACCCAGGGGGTCAAGGGTAATTCACCCCTCCACTTT.

V usage is TRBV6-4 and J usage is TRBJ2-2; 7 nucleotides match TRBD2. The J segment lost 2 bases and the V segment lost 8 bases, leaving 5 bases of the junction unmatched. Germline V gene lookup returns CDR1 MRHNA and CDR2 SNTAGT. The CDR3 extends over 14 amino acids. In DNA, the CDR3 is TGTGCCAGCCGGCGGGACTATAACACCGGGGAGCTGTTTTTT. This codes for CASRRDYNTGELFF.

The chain carries TRBV10-2 and TRBJ1-1; no definite D call. This CDR3 is built from 14 residues. Trimming cost V 7 bases and J 2 bases, with 14 bases left between them. Germline CDR1 WSHSY, CDR2 SAAADI. In DNA form, the CDR3 reads TGCGCCAGCATACTGAAGAGGTATAACACTGAAGCTTTCTTT. This codes for CASILKRYNTEAFF.

Ten or more counts support this clone. The chain uses TRBV12-5 and TRBJ1-1; D might be TRBD1 (6 bases). CDR3 size: 14 residues. V was cut by 3 bases and J by 6 bases, with 14 bases left in between. The germline CDR1 and CDR2 sequences are LGHNT and FRNRAP. CDR3 protein: CASGLLGGAAEAFF. DNA of the CDR3: TGTGCTAGTGGTTTATTAGGGGGGGCAGCTGAAGCTTTCTTT. Based on the CDR3 plus reference TRBV12-5 and TRBJ1-1, the full variable domain is DARVTQTPRHKVTEMGQEVTMRCQPILGHNTVFWYRQTMMQGLELLAYFRNRAPLDDSGMPKDRFSAEMPDATLATLKIQPSEPRDSAVYFCASGLLGGAAEAFFGQGTRLTVV.

The chain joins TRBV7-2 to TRBJ2-1, with 15 bases lining up with TRBD2. V trimming: 5 bases; J trimming: 7 bases; junction bases outside the gene matches: 12. The V gene's germline CDR1 is SGHTA and CDR2 FQGNSA. The CDR3 spans 18 residues. The CDR3, as DNA: TGTGCCAGCAGCCCCAGGACTAGCGGGAGGGCCGGTAAGAATGAGCAGTTCTTC. Protein: CASSPRTSGRAGKNEQFF.

This sequence joins TRBV6-1 and TRBJ1-5; D not resolved. CDR3 length: 16 amino acids. Germline V gives CDR1 MNHNS, CDR2 SASEGT. The V and J ends lost 3 bases and 1 base respectively, with 13 bases between them. CDR3: CASSDRRERSNQPQHF. CDR3 DNA: TGTGCCAGCAGTGACAGGCGGGAGCGCAGCAATCAGCCCCAGCATTTT.

The chain employs TRBV2 and TRBJ1-1; TRBD1 agrees at 7 bases. Germline V CDR1 and CDR2: SNHLY, FYNNEI. V lost 6 bases, J lost 1 base, and 2 bases stayed unmatched. The CDR3 spans 13 residues. The CDR3 is CASRQGGNTEAFF. CDR3 nucleotides: TGTGCCAGCAGGCAGGGGGGGAACACTGAAGCTTTCTTT. Full variable domain (missing parts from reference TRBV2 and TRBJ1-1): EPEVTQTPSHQVTQMGQEVILRCVPISNHLYFYWYRQILGQKVEFLVSFYNNEISEKSEIFDDQFSVERPDGSNFTLKIRSTKLEDSAMYFCASRQGGNTEAFFGQGTRLTVV.

This clone was recorded only once. The V and J genes are TRBV6-5 and TRBJ1-1; TRBD1 matches 7 bases. CDR1 is MNHEY, CDR2 SVGAGI, per germline. This CDR3 contains 13 residues. V gave up 8 bases and J gave up 4 bases; unmatched junction bases: 7. CDR3 coding DNA: TGTGCCAGCCGCGCAACAGGGGCCACTGAAGCTTTCTTT. This sequence encodes CASRATGATEAFF.

The genes are TRBV11-3 and TRBJ2-3, with 10 bases that match TRBD2. The CDR3 contains 15 residues. In germline, CDR1 is SGHNT, CDR2 YENEEA. Trimming took 2 bases from V and 5 from J; bases not matched to a gene: 4. The CDR3 here is CASSLRASGGDTQYF. CDR3 in DNA: TGTGCCAGCAGCTTACGGGCTAGCGGGGGAGATACGCAGTATTTT. The entire variable domain, with the rest obtained from reference TRBV11-3 and TRBJ2-3, is as follows: EAGVVQSPRYKIIEKKQPVAFWCNPISGHNTLYWYLQNLGQGPELLIRYENEEAVDDSQLPKDRFSAERLKGVDSTLKIQPAELGDSAVYLCASSLRASGGDTQYFGPGTRLTVL.

CDR3 DNA sequence: TGTGCCAGCAGCTTGGTTACGAGACTTGGGTACAATGAGCAGTTCTTC. Translated, it gives CASSLVTRLGYNEQFF. The chain uses TRBV5-6 and TRBJ2-1; D is unresolved. The germline V and J ends were trimmed by 0 bases and 4 bases, with 14 bases remaining between them. Germline V gives CDR1 SGHDT, CDR2 YYEEEE. There are 16 residues in the CDR3. Complete variable domain (other parts from reference TRBV5-6 and TRBJ2-1): DAGVTQSPTHLIKTRGQQVTLRCSPKSGHDTVSWYQQALGQGPQFIFQYYEEEERQRGNFPDRFSGHQFPNYSSELNVNALLLGDSALYLCASSLVTRLGYNEQFFGPGTRLTVL.

The chain recombines TRBV7-9 with TRBJ1-2; 9 bases are shared with TRBD1. This CDR3 has 15 residues. Per the germline V gene, CDR1 is SEHNR and CDR2 is FQNEAQ (reference sequence). With 0 bases clipped from V and 6 bases from J, the junction kept 5 bases outside the gene matches. CDR3 residues: CASSLAVGQGNGYTF. CDR3 nucleotides: TGTGCCAGCAGCTTAGCGGTGGGACAGGGTAATGGCTACACCTTC.

This clone appeared a few times. The chain has TRBV14 and TRBJ2-1; 11 bases line up with TRBD2. V dropped 1 base and J dropped 9; count of bases not matched to a gene: 5. The CDR3 contains 15 residues. Germline V gives CDR1 SGHDN, CDR2 FVKESK. CDR3 amino acids: CASSQVAGGSIEQFF. Written as DNA, the CDR3 is TGTGCCAGCAGCCAAGTAGCGGGGGGGTCGATTGAGCAGTTCTTC. Full variable domain (rest looked up from reference TRBV14 and TRBJ2-1): EAGVTQFPSHSVIEKGQTVTLRCDPISGHDNLYWYRRVMGKEIKFLLHFVKESKQDESGMPNNRFLAERTGGTYSTLKVQPAELEDSGVYFCASSQVAGGSIEQFFGPGTRLTVL.

The J gene is TRBJ1-5, the V gene TRBV11-2; D possibly corresponds to TRBD1 (5 bases). Germline loops: CDR1 SGHAT, CDR2 FQNNGV. V was cut by 5 bases and J by 4 bases, with 12 bases left in between. The CDR3 is 14 residues long. This chain's CDR3 is CASSPGAGNQPQHF. The CDR3 nucleotides are TGTGCCAGCAGCCCCGGGGCGGGGAATCAGCCCCAGCATTTT. The full variable domain, completed using reference TRBV11-2 and TRBJ1-5, is EAGVAQSPRYKIIEKRQSVAFWCNPISGHATLYWYQQILGQGPKLLIQFQNNGVVDDSQLPKDRFSAERLKGVDSTLKIQPAKLEDSAVYLCASSPGAGNQPQHFGDGTRLSIL.

This chain joins TRBV15 and TRBJ2-7; D perhaps matches TRBD1 (6 bases). This CDR3 spans 13 amino acids. V was shortened by 10 bases and J by 0 bases, with 13 bases between the two germline ends. Per the germline V gene, CDR1 is LNHNV and CDR2 is YYDKDF (reference sequence). The CDR3 sequence: CAISRGSSYEQYF. The CDR3 region has the DNA TGTGCCATATCCAGGGGTAGCTCCTACGAGCAGTACTTC.

The J gene is TRBJ2-1, the V gene TRBV7-7; 9 positions agree with TRBD1. The CDR3 is made up of 18 amino acids. The ends lost 2 bases at V and 6 bases at J; junction bases unmatched: 14. Germline CDR1 and CDR2: SSHAT and FNYEAQ (reference sequence). In nucleotides, the CDR3 is TGTGCCAGCAGCTTATCGGAGGCCGGGACAGGGTTGGTCAATGAGCAGTTCTTC. It is translated as CASSLSEAGTGLVNEQFF.

The chain recombines TRBV5-4 with TRBJ2-3; 9 bases fit TRBD2. Germline trimming cut 4 bases from V and 4 bases from J; bases unmatched to any gene: 13. The CDR3 is made up of 17 amino acids. Germline CDR1 SGHNT, CDR2 YYREEE (reference sequence). The CDR3 is CASSHSSGGRFADTQYF. The CDR3, as DNA: TGTGCCAGCAGCCACAGTAGCGGGGGAAGATTCGCAGATACGCAGTATTTT.

The chain carries TRBV3-1 (or the pseudogene TRBV3-2) and TRBJ1-4; 10 positions agree with TRBD1. V shed 3 bases and J 11 bases; nucleotides not matched to a gene: 12. CDR1 LGHDT and CDR2 YNNKEL come from the germline V gene (reference sequence). The CDR3 consists of 16 residues. CDR3 nucleotide sequence: TGTGCCAGCAGCCAGGCGATGACAGGGGGCGCTTGGAAACTGTTTTTT. Its protein is CASSQAMTGGAWKLFF.

This clone came up once. The chain uses TRBV2 and TRBJ2-1, with TRBD2 matching over 7 bases. The CDR3 consists of 17 residues. Trimming took 2 bases from V and 2 from J; bases not matched to a gene: 9. Germline lookup yields CDR1 SNHLY and CDR2 FYNNEI. For the CDR3, the DNA is TGTGCCAGCAGTGAATTTTCGGGACGGGAGGCCTACAATGAGCAGTTCTTC. This translates into CASSEFSGREAYNEQFF. Looking up the rest from reference TRBV2 and TRBJ2-1 gives the full variable domain: EPEVTQTPSHQVTQMGQEVILRCVPISNHLYFYWYRQILGQKVEFLVSFYNNEISEKSEIFDDQFSVERPDGSNFTLKIRSTKLEDSAMYFCASSEFSGREAYNEQFFGPGTRLTVL.

The chain is built from TRBV19 and TRBJ1-2, with TRBD1 matching over 11 bases. Germline values: CDR1 LNHDA, CDR2 SQIVND (reference sequence). The V and J ends lost 10 bases and 0 bases, in that order; junction bases with no gene match: 7. The CDR3 covers 15 residues. The CDR3 loop reads CATGDRGSANYGYTF. In DNA, the CDR3 is TGTGCCACAGGGGACAGGGGGAGCGCTAACTATGGCTACACCTTC. The variable domain in full, with the rest retrieved from reference TRBV19 and TRBJ1-2, is DGGITQSPKYLFRKEGQNVTLSCEQNLNHDAMYWYRQDPGQGLRLIYYSQIVNDFQKGDIAEGYSVSREKKESFPLTVTSAQKNPTAFYLCATGDRGSANYGYTFGSGTRLTVV.

This chain connects TRBV27 to TRBJ2-7; 8 nucleotides agree with TRBD1. Per germline, CDR1 MNHEY and CDR2 SMNVEV (reference sequence). The CDR3 covers 14 residues. V gave up 5 bases and J gave up 2 bases; unmatched junction bases: 5. CDR3 sequence reads: CASSPTTGAYEQYF. Here the CDR3 DNA reads TGTGCCAGCAGTCCGACGACAGGGGCCTACGAGCAGTACTTC.

The rearrangement links TRBV9 to TRBJ1-1; the D is unclear. The length of the CDR3 is 15 residues. With 0 bases removed from V and 1 base from J, the gap between germline ends came to 10 bases. Germline V lookup: CDR1 SGDLS, CDR2 YYNGEE. CDR3 coding DNA: TGTGCCAGCAGCGTAGTCGAGCGCCAGAACACTGAAGCTTTCTTT. This gives the protein CASSVVERQNTEAFF. The complete variable domain, with remaining parts taken from reference TRBV9 and TRBJ1-1, reads DSGVTQTPKHLITATGQRVTLRCSPRSGDLSVYWYQQSLDQGLQFLIQYYNGEERAKGNILERFSAQQFPDLHSELNLSSLELGDSALYFCASSVVERQNTEAFFGQGTRLTVV.

In this sample, this clone turned up a few times. The CDR3 DNA sequence: TGTGCCAGCAGCTTAGGTATAGCGGGAATTTTCTTC. Protein sequence: CASSLGIAGIFF. The chain is built from TRBV7-2 and TRBJ2-1; the match to TRBD2 covers 8 bases. V trimming: 1 base; J trimming: 16 bases; junction bases outside the gene matches: 6. CDR1 is SGHTA and CDR2 is FQGNSA in the germline V gene. The CDR3 is 12 residues long. Based on the CDR3 plus reference TRBV7-2 and TRBJ2-1, the full variable domain is GAGVSQSPSNKVTEKGKDVELRCDPISGHTALYWYRQSLGQGLEFLIYFQGNSAPDKSGLPSDRFSAERTGGSVSTLTIQRTQQEDSAVYLCASSLGIAGIFFGPGTRLTVL.